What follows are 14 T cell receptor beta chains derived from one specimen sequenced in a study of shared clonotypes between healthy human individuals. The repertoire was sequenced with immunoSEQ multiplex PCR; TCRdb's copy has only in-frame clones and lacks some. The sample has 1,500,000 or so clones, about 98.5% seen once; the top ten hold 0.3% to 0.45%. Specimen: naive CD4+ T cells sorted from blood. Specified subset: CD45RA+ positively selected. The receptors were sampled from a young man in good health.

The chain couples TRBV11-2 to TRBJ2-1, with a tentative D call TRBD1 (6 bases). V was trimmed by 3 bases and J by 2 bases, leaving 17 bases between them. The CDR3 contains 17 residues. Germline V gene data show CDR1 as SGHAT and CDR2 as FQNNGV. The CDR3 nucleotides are TGTGCCAGCAGCTTGTGGGTAGTGGACAGCCCCTACAATGAGCAGTTCTTC. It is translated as CASSLWVVDSPYNEQFF. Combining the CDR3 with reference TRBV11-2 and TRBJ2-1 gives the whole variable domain EAGVAQSPRYKIIEKRQSVAFWCNPISGHATLYWYQQILGQGPKLLIQFQNNGVVDDSQLPKDRFSAERLKGVDSTLKIQPAKLEDSAVYLCASSLWVVDSPYNEQFFGPGTRLTVL.

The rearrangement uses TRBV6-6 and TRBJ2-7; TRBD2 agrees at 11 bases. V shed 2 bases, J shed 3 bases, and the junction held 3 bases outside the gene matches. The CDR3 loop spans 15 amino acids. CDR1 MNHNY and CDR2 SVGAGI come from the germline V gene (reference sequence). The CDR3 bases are TGTGCCAGCAGTTACCCAACTAGCGGGAGCTACGAGCAGTACTTC. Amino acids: CASSYPTSGSYEQYF.

CDR3 nucleotide sequence: TGTGCCAGCAGTTTAGGGACAGGGGGCCGGGAGACCCAGTACTTC. Its protein is CASSLGTGGRETQYF. The chain employs TRBV28 and TRBJ2-5; 12 bases align to TRBD1. The junction had 3 bases not matched to a gene; V was cut back by 2 bases and J by 5 bases. From germline, CDR1 is MDHEN and CDR2 SYDVKM. The CDR3 is made up of 15 amino acids.

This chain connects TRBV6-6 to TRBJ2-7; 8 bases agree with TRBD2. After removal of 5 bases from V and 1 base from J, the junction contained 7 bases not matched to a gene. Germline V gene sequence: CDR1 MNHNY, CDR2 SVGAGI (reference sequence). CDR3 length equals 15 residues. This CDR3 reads CASSHPGLGSYEQYF. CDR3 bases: TGTGCCAGCAGTCATCCGGGACTAGGGTCCTACGAGCAGTACTTC.

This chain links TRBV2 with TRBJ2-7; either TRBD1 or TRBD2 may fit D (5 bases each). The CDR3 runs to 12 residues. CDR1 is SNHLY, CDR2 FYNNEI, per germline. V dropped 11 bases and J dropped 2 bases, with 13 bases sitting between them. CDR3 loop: CASGAIAYEQYF. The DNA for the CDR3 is TGTGCCTCCGGGGCTATCGCCTACGAGCAGTACTTC.

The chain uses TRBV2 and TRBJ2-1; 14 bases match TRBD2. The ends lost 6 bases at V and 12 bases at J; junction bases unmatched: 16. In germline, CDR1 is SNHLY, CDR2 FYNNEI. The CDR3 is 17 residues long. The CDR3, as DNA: TGTGCCAGCAGCGTACTCCCAATCGGGACTAGCGGGAGTTCGCAGTTCTTC. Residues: CASSVLPIGTSGSSQFF.

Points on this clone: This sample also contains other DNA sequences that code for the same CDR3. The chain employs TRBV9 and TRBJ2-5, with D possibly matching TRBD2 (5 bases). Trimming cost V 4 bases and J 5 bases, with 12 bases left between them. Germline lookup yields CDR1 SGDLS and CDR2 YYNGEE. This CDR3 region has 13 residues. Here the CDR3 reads CASSPRVRETQYF. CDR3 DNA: TGTGCCAGCAGCCCGAGGGTCAGGGAGACCCAGTACTTC.

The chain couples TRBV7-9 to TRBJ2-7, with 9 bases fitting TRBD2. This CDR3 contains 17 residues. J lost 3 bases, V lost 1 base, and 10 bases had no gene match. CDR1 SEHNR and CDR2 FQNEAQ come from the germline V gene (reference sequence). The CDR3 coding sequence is TGTGCCAGCAGCTTAGTTCTAGCGGGACCCGTAAACTACGAGCAGTACTTC. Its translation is CASSLVLAGPVNYEQYF.

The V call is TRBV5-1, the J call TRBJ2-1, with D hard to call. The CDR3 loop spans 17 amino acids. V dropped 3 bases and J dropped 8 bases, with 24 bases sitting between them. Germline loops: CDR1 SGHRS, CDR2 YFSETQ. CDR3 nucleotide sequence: TGCGCCAGCAGCTCCGTAGGAAGCGCCCTCCCAAGAGATGAGCAGTTCTTC. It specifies CASSSVGSALPRDEQFF.

CDR3 protein: CASSEGGGTQPQHF. The CDR3 DNA follows: TGTGCCAGCAGTGAAGGTGGCGGGACTCAGCCCCAGCATTTT. The chain has TRBV25-1 and TRBJ1-5, with TRBD1 as a possible D gene (5 bases). V was cut by 2 bases and J by 6 bases, with 11 bases left in between. Per germline, CDR1 MGHDK and CDR2 SYGVNS. The CDR3 sequence is 14 residues long.

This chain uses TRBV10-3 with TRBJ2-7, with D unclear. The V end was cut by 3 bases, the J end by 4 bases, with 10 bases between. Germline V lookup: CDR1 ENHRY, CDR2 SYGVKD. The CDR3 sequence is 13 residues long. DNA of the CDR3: TGTGCCATCAGTGAAGAAGGGTGGTACGAGCAGTACTTC. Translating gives CAISEEGWYEQYF.

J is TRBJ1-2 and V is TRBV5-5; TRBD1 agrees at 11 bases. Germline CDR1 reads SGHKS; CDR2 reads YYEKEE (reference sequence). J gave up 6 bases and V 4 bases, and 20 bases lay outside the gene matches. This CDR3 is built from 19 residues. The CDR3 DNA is TGTGCCAGCAGCCTGTCCGGCCCGGGACAGGGGGTTTTTGTCGATGGCTACACCTTC. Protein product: CASSLSGPGQGVFVDGYTF.

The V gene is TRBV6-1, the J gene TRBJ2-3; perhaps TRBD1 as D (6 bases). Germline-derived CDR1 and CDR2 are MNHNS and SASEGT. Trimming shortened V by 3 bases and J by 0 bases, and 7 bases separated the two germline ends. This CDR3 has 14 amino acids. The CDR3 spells CASSEGASTDTQYF. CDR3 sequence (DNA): TGTGCCAGCAGTGAGGGGGCTAGCACAGATACGCAGTATTTT.

For the CDR3, the DNA is TGTGCCAGCAGCGCCAGGGACCCTAACACTGAAGCTTTCTTT. Amino acids: CASSARDPNTEAFF. The chain uses TRBV9 and TRBJ1-1, with D perhaps matching TRBD1 (5 bases). V was pared by 3 bases and J by 2 bases, with 11 bases between. CDR3 length equals 14 residues. Germline V CDR1 and CDR2: SGDLS, YYNGEE.